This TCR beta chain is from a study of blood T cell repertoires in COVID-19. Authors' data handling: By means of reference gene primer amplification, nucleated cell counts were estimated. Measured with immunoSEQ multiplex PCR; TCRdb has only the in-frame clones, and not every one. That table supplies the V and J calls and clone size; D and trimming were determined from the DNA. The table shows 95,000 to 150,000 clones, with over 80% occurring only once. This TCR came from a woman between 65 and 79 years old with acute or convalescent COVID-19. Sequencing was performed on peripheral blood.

In DNA, the CDR3 is TGCGCCAGCAAGGGTTACCTTGGGGCCGATGAGCAGTTCTTC. It yields the protein CASKGYLGADEQFF. The V gene is TRBV5-1, the J gene TRBJ2-1; tentatively, D is TRBD1 (5 bases). CDR1 and CDR2 (germline): SGHRS, YFSETQ. V lost 6 bases, J lost 8 bases, and 18 bases lay in between. The CDR3 has 14 residues.